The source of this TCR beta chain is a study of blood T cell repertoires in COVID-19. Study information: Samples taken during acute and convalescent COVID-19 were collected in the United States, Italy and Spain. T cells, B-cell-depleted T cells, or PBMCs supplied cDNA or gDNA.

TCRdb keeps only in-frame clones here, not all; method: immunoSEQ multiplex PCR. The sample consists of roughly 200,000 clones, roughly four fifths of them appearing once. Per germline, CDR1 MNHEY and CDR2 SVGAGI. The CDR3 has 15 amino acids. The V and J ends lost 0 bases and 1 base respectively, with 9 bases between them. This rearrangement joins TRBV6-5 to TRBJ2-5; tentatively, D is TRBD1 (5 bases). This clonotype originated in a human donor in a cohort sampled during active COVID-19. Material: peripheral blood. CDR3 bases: TGTGCCAGCAGTTACTCGATACAGGTCCAAGAGACCCAGTACTTC. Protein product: CASSYSIQVQETQYF.